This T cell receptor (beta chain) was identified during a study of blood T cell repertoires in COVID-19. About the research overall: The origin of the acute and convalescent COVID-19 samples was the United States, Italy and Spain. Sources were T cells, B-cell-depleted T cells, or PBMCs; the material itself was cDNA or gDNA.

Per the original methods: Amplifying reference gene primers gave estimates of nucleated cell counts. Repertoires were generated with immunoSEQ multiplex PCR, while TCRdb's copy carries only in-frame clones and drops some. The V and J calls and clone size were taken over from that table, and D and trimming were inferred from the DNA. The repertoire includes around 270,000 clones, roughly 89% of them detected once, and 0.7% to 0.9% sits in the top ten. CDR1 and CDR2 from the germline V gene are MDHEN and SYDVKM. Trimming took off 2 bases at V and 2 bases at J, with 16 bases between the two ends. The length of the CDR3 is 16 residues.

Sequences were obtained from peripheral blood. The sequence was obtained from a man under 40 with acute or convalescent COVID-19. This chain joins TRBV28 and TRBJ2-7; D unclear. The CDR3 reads CASSLRIPRLAYEQYF. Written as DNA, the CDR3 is TGTGCCAGCAGTTTACGGATTCCGAGGTTGGCCTACGAGCAGTACTTC.